The sequence of this T cell receptor beta chain was determined in a study of T cell repertoires in cytomegalovirus infection. Overall study context: A matching HLA type, together with CMV infection, was signaled by public TCR beta signatures. Broader study findings: Based on cumulative public TCR beta family frequency, carriers of CMV plus the relevant HLA were identified. HLA-C-restricted TCR beta clonotypes specific for CMV led the ex vivo response.

This clonotype was seen many times. The target antigen is unknown. MiXCR was run by TCRdb on the reads, yielding one entry per CDR3 protein. The data hold fewer than 300,000 distinct CDR3 sequences, with roughly 24% observed a single time. V lost 8 bases to trimming and J lost 8 bases; unmatched junction nucleotides: 13. Looked up from germline, CDR1 is SEHNR and CDR2 is FQNEAQ (reference sequence). This CDR3 has 15 amino acids. The chain uses TRBV7-9 and TRBJ1-2; TRBD1 aligns across 11 bases. The clonotype was recovered from a human donor in good health (CMV status not recorded). Some clones in this sample may be carry-over from other donors' samples. The sample was PBMCs. The CDR3 is CASGYGTGGVKGYTF. The CDR3 DNA reads as TGTGCCAGCGGCTACGGGACAGGGGGTGTTAAGGGCTACACCTTC. Variable domain in full (rest from reference TRBV7-9 and TRBJ1-2): DTGVSQNPRHKITKRGQNVTFRCDPISEHNRLYWYRQTLGQGPEFLTYFQNEAQLEKSRLLSDRFSAERPKGSFSTLEIQRTEQGDSAMYLCASGYGTGGVKGYTFGSGTRLTVV.